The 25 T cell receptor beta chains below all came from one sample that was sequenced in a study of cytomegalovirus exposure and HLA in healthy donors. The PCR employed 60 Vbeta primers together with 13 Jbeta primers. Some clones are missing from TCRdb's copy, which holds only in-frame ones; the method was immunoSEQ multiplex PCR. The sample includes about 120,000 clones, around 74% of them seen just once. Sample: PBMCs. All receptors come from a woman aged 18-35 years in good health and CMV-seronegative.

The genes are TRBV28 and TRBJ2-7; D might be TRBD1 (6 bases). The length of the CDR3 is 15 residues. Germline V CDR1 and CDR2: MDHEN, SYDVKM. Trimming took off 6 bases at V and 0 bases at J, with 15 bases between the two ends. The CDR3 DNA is TGTGCCAGCAGCCCCGGGACAATCTCCTCCTACGAGCAGTACTTC. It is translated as CASSPGTISSYEQYF.

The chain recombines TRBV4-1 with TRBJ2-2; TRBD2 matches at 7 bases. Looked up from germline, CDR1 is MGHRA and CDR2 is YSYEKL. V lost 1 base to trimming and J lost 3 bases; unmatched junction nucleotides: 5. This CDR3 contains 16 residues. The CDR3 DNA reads TGCGCCAGCAGCCAAGTAGGCGGGGGATACACCGGGGAGCTGTTTTTT. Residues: CASSQVGGGYTGELFF.

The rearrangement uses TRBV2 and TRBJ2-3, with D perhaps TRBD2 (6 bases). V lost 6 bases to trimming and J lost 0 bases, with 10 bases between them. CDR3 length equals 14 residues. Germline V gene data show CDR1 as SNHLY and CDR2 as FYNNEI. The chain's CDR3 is CASRPLASTDTQYF. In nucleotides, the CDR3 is TGTGCCAGCAGGCCTCTAGCGAGCACAGATACGCAGTATTTT.

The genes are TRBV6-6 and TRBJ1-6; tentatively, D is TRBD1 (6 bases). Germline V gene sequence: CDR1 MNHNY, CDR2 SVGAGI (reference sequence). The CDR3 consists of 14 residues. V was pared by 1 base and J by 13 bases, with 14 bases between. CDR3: CASSYLDSVIPLHF. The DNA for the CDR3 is TGTGCCAGCAGTTACTTGGACAGCGTGATTCCCCTCCACTTT.

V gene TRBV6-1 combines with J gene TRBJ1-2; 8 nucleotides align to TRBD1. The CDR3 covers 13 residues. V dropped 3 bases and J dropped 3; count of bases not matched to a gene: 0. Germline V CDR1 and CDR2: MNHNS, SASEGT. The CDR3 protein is CASSDRGHYGYTF. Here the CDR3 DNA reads TGTGCCAGCAGTGACAGGGGGCACTATGGCTACACCTTC.

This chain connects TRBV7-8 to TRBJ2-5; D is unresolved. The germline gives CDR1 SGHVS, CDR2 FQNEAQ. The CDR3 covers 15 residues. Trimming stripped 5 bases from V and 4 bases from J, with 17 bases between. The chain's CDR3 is CASSDRPGRGETQYF. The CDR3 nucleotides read TGTGCCAGCAGCGACCGGCCGGGTCGAGGAGAGACCCAGTACTTC.

The CDR3 spells CASSATLDNTGELFF. CDR3 nucleotide sequence: TGTGCCAGCAGTGCGACACTGGATAACACCGGGGAGCTGTTTTTT. The chain couples TRBV6-1 to TRBJ2-2; the D is unclear. V was shortened by 4 bases and J by 2 bases, with 11 bases between the two germline ends. The CDR3 extends over 15 amino acids. Germline V lookup: CDR1 MNHNS, CDR2 SASEGT.

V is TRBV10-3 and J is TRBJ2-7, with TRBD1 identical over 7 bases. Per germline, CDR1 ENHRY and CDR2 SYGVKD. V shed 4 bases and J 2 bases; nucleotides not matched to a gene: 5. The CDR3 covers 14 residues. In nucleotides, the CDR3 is TGTGCCATCAGTGGCGGCAGGGGGACCTACGAGCAGTACTTC. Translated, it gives CAISGGRGTYEQYF.

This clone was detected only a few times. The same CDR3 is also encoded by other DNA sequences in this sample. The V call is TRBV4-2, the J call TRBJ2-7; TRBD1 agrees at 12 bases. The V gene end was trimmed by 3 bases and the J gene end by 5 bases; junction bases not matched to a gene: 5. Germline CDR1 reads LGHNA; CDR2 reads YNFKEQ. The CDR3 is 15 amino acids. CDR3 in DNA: TGTGCCAGCAGCCATCCGGGACAGGGGGCGGACGAGCAGTACTTC. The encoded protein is CASSHPGQGADEQYF.

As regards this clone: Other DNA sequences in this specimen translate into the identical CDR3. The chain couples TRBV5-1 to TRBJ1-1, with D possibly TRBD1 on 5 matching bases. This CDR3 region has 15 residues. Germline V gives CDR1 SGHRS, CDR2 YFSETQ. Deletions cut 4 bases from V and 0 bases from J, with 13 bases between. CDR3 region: CASSPSGTLNTEAFF. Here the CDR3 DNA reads TGCGCCAGCAGCCCGTCCGGGACTTTGAACACTGAAGCTTTCTTT. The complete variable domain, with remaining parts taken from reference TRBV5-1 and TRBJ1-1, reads KAGVTQTPRYLIKTRGQQVTLSCSPISGHRSVSWYQQTPGQGLQFLFEYFSETQRNKGNFPGRFSGRQFSNSRSEMNVSTLELGDSALYLCASSPSGTLNTEAFFGQGTRLTVV.

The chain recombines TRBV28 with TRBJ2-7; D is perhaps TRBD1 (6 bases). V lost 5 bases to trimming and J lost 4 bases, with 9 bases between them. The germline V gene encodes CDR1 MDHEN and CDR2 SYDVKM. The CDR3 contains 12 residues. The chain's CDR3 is CASSRGLYEQYF. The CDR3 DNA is TGTGCCAGCAGTAGGGGGTTGTACGAGCAGTACTTC.

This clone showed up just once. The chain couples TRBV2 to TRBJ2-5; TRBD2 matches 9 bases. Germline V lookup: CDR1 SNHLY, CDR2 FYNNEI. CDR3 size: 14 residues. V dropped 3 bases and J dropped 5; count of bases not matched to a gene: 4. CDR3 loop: CASSDQLAGETQYF. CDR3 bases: TGTGCCAGCAGTGACCAACTAGCGGGTGAGACCCAGTACTTC.

In nucleotides, the CDR3 is TGTGCCAGCAGTTATGGGGGGAGGAACACTGAAGCTTTCTTT. Translating gives CASSYGGRNTEAFF. The rearrangement links TRBV7-9 to TRBJ1-1, with D possibly matching TRBD1 (5 bases). Trimming shortened V by 6 bases and J by 1 base, and 12 bases separated the two germline ends. The CDR3 is 14 amino acids. Germline loops: CDR1 SEHNR, CDR2 FQNEAQ (reference sequence).

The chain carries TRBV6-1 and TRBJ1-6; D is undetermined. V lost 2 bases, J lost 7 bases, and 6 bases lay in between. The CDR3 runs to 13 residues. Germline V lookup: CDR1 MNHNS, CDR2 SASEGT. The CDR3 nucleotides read TGTGCCAGCAGTGAATATTTAAATTCACCCCTCCACTTT. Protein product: CASSEYLNSPLHF.

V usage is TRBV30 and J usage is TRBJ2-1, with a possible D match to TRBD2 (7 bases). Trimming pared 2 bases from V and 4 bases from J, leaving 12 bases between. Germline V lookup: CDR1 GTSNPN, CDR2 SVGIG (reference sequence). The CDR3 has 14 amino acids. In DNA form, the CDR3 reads TGTGCCTGGAGTAGGGGGGGAATGTACAATGAGCAGTTCTTC. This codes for CAWSRGGMYNEQFF. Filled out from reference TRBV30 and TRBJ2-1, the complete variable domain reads SQTIHQWPATLVQPVGSPLSLECTVEGTSNPNLYWYRQAAGRGLQLLFYSVGIGQISSEVPQNLSASRPQDRQFILSSKKLLLSDSGFYLCAWSRGGMYNEQFFGPGTRLTVL.

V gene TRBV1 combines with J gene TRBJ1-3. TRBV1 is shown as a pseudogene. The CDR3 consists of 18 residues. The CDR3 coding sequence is TGCACCAGCAGCGGGTCGGGGGGCCACGAACACTCTGGAAACACCATATATTTT. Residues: CTSSGSGGHEHSGNTIYF.

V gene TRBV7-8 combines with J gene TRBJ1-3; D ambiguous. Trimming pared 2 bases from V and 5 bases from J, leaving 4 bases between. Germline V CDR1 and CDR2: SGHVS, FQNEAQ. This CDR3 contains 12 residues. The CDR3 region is CASSLSRNTIYF. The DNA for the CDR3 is TGTGCCAGCAGCTTATCTAGAAACACCATATATTTT. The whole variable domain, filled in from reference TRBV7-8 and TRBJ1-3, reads GAGVSQSPRYKVAKRGQDVALRCDPISGHVSLFWYQQALGQGPEFLTYFQNEAQLDKSGLPSDRFFAERPEGSVSTLKIQRTQQEDSAVYLCASSLSRNTIYFGEGSWLTVV.

Here the CDR3 DNA reads TGTGCCAGCAGCCCAGGTGGAGGTTGGGAGACCCAGTACTTC. It specifies CASSPGGGWETQYF. The chain is built from TRBV9 and TRBJ2-5; maybe TRBD2 (5 bases). The CDR3 spans 14 residues. The germline V and J ends were trimmed by 4 bases and 5 bases, with 15 bases remaining between them. Germline CDR1 SGDLS, CDR2 YYNGEE. Full variable domain (remainder filled in from reference TRBV9 and TRBJ2-5): DSGVTQTPKHLITATGQRVTLRCSPRSGDLSVYWYQQSLDQGLQFLIQYYNGEERAKGNILERFSAQQFPDLHSELNLSSLELGDSALYFCASSPGGGWETQYFGPGTRLLVL.

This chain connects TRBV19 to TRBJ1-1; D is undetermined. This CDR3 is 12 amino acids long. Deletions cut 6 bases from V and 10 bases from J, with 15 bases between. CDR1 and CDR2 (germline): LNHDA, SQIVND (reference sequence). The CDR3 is CASSPHGGLAFF. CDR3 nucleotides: TGTGCCAGTAGCCCACACGGAGGTCTAGCTTTCTTT.

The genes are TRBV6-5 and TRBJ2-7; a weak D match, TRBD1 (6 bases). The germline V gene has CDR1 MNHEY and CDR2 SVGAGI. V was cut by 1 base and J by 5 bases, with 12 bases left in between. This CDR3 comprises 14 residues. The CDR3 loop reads CASSYFKAGDEQYF. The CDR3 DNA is TGTGCCAGCAGTTACTTTAAGGCAGGGGACGAGCAGTACTTC.

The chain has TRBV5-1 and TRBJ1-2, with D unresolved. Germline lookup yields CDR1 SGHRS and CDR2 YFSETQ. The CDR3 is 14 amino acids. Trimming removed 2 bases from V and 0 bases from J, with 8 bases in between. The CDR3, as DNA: TGCGCCAGCAGCTTTTCGGAGGCTAACTATGGCTACACCTTC. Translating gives CASSFSEANYGYTF.

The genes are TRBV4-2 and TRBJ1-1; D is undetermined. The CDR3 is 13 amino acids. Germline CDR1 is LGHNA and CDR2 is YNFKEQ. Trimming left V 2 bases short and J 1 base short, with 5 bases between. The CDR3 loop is CASSQRQNTEAFF. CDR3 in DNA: TGTGCCAGCAGCCAACGACAGAACACTGAAGCTTTCTTT.

The CDR3 protein is CASKVVSLRAGGNQPQHF. CDR3 bases: TGTGCCAGTAAGGTCGTTTCCCTCCGGGCAGGGGGCAATCAGCCCCAGCATTTT. This sequence joins TRBV19 and TRBJ1-5; perhaps TRBD1 as D (6 bases). Trimming removed 7 bases from V and 2 bases from J, with 24 bases in between. CDR3 size: 18 residues. CDR1 LNHDA and CDR2 SQIVND come from the germline V gene (reference sequence).

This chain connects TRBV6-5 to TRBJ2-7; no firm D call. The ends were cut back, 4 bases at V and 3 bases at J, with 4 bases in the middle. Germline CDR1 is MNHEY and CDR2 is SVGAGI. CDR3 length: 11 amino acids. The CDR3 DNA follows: TGTGCCAGCAGTTCCAACTACGAGCAGTACTTC. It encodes CASSSNYEQYF.

The CDR3 DNA sequence: TGTGCCAGCAGCCGCAGACAGGGGGGTTCCTACGAGCAGTACTTC. Protein product: CASSRRQGGSYEQYF. J is TRBJ2-7 and V is TRBV5-4; 9 positions agree with TRBD1. The CDR3 length is 15 residues. CDR1 is SGHNT, CDR2 YYREEE, per germline (reference sequence). J gave up 1 base and V 4 bases, and 6 bases lay outside the gene matches.